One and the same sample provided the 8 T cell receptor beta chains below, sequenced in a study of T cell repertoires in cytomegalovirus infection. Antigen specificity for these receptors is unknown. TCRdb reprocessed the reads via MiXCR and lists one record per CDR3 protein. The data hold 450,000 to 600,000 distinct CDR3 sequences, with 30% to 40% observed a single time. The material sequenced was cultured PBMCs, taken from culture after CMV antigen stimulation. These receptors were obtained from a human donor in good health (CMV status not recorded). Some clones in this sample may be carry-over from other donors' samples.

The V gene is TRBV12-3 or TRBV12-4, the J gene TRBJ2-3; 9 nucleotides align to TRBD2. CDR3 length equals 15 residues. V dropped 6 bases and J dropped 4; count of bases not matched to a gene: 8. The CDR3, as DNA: TGTGCCAGCAGAAGGGGCGGGAGGGCCCCAGATACGCAGTATTTT. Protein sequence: CASRRGGRAPDTQYF.

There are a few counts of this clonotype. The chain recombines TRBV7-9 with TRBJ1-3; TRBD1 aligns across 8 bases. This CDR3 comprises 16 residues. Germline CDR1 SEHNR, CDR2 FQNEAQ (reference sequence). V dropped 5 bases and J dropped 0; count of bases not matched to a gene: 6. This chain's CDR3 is CASSPRQGSSGNTIYF. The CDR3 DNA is TGTGCCAGCAGCCCCAGACAGGGGAGCTCTGGAAACACCATATATTTT.

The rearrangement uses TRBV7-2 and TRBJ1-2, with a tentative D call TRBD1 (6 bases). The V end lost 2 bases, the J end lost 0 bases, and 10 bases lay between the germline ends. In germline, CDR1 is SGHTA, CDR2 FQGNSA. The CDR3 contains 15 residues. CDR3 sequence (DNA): TGTGCCAGCAGCTTAACGCGACAGGCTAACTATGGCTACACCTTC. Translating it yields CASSLTRQANYGYTF.

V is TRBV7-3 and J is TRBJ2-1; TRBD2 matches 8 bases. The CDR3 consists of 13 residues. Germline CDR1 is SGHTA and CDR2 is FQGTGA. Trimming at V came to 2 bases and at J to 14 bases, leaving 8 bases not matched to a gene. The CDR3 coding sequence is TGTGCCAGCAGCTTAGAGGAGCGGGAGATGAAGTTCTTC. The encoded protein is CASSLEEREMKFF. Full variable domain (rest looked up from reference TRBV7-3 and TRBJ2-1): GAGVSQTPSNKVTEKGKYVELRCDPISGHTALYWYRQSLGQGPEFLIYFQGTGAADDSGLPNDRFFAVRPEGSVSTLKIQRTERGDSAVYLCASSLEEREMKFFGPGTRLTVL.

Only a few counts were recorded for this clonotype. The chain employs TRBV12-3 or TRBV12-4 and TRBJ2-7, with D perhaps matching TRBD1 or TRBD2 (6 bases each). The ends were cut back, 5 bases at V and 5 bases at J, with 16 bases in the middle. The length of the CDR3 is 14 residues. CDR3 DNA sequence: TGTGCCAGCAGTCTCTTTGGGGGGCTAAACGAGCAGTACTTC. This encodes CASSLFGGLNEQYF.

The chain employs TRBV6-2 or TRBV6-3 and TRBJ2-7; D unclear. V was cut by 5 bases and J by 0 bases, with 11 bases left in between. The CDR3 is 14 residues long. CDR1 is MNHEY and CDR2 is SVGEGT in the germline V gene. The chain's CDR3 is CASSEVGFSYEQYV. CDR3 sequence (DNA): TGTGCCAGCAGTGAAGTGGGCTTCTCCTACGAGCAGTACGTC.

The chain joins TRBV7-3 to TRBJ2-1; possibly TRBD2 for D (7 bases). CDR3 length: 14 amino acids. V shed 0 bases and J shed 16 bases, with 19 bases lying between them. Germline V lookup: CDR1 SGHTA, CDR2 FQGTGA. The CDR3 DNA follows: TGTGCCAGCAGCTTAACCGAATCGGGGGGCGCCCGCTTCTTC. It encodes CASSLTESGGARFF. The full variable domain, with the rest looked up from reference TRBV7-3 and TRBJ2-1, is GAGVSQTPSNKVTEKGKYVELRCDPISGHTALYWYRQSLGQGPEFLIYFQGTGAADDSGLPNDRFFAVRPEGSVSTLKIQRTERGDSAVYLCASSLTESGGARFFGPGTRLTVL.

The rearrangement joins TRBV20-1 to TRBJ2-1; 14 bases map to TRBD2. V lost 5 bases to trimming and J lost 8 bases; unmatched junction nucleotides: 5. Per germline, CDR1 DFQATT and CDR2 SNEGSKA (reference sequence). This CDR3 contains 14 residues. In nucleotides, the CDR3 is TGCAGTGCTCGAGGACTAGCGGGAGGATATGAGCAGTTCTTC. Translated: CSARGLAGGYEQFF.